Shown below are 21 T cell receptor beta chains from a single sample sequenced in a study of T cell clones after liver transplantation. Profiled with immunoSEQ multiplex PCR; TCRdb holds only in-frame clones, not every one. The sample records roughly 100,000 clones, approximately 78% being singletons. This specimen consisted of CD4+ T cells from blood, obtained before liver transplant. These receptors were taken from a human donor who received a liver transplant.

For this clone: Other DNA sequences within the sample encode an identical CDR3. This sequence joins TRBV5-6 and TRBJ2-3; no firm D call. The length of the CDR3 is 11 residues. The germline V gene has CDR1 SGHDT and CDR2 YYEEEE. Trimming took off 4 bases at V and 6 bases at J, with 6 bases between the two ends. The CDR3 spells CASSRGDTQYF. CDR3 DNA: TGTGCCAGCAGCCGCGGCGATACGCAGTATTTT.

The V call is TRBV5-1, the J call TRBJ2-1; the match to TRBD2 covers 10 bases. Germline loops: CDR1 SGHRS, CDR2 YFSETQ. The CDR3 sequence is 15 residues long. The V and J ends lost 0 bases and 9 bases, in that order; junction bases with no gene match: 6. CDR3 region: CASSLGLAGEGEQFF. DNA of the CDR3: TGCGCCAGCAGCTTGGGCCTAGCGGGGGAGGGTGAGCAGTTCTTC.

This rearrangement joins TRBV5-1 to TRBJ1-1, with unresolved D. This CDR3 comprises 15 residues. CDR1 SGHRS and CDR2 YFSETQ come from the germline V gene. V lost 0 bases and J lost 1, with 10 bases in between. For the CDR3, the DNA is TGCGCCAGCAGCTTGGGTCCAGGAGAGAACACTGAAGCTTTCTTT. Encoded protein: CASSLGPGENTEAFF.

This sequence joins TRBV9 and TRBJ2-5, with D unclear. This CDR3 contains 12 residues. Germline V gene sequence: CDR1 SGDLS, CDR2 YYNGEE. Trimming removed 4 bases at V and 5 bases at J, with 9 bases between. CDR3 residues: CASSPRGETQYF. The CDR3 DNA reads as TGTGCCAGCAGCCCTCGAGGCGAGACCCAGTACTTC.

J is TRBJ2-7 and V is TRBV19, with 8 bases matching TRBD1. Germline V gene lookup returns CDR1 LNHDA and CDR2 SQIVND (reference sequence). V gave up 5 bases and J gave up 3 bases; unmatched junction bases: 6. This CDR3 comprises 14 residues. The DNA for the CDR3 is TGTGCCAGTAGTTCCAACAGGGGGATCTACGAGCAGTACTTC. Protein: CASSSNRGIYEQYF.

CDR3 DNA: TGCAGCGTTGACGAAGGGGGTTGGACTGAAGCTTTCTTT. Protein: CSVDEGGWTEAFF. The V gene is TRBV29-1, the J gene TRBJ1-1, with D perhaps TRBD1 (6 bases). V was shortened by 3 bases and J by 5 bases, with 13 bases between the two germline ends. CDR1 SQVTM and CDR2 ANQGSEA come from the germline V gene. The CDR3 totals 13 residues.

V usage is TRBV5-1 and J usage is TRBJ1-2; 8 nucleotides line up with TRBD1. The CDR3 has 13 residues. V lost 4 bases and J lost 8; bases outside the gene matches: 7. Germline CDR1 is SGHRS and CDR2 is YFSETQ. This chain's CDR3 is CASSLGQEKGYTF. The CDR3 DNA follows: TGCGCCAGCAGCCTGGGACAGGAGAAGGGCTACACCTTC.

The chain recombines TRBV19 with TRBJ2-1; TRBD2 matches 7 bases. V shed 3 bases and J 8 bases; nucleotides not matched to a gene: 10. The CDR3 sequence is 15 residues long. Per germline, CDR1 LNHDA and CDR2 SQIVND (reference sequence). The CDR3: CASSIGLAERYEQFF. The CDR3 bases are TGTGCCAGTAGTATTGGGCTAGCGGAGAGGTATGAGCAGTTCTTC.

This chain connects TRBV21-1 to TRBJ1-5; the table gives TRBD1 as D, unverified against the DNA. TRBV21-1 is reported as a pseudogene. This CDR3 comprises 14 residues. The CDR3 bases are TGTGCCAGCAGCAAGGGACAGGGCAATCAGCCCCAGCATTTT. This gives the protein CASSKGQGNQPQHF.

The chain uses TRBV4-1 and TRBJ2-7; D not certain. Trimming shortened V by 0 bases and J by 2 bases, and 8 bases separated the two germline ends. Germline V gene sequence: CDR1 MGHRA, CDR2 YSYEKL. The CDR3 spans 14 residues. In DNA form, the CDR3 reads TGCGCCAGCAGCCAAGATCATGGGCCCTACGAGCAGTACTTC. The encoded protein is CASSQDHGPYEQYF.

This CDR3 is CASSEAMSRRETQYF. The CDR3 DNA follows: TGTGCCAGCAGTGAAGCGATGTCTCGGCGGGAGACCCAGTACTTC. The chain combines TRBV6-1 with TRBJ2-5; D gene unclear. Deletions cut 0 bases from V and 5 bases from J, with 13 bases between. The CDR3 totals 15 residues. Germline V gene lookup returns CDR1 MNHNS and CDR2 SASEGT.

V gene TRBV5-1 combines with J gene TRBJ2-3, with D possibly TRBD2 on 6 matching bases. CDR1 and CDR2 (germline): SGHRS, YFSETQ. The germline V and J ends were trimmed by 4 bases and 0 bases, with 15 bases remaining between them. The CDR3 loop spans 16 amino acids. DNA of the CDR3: TGCGCCAGCAGCAACCTGCCGGGACTTAGCACAGATACGCAGTATTTT. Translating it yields CASSNLPGLSTDTQYF.

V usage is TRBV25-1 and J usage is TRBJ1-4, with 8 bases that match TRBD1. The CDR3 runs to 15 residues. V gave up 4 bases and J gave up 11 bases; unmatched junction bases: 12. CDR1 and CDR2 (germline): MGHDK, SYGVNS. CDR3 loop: CASSAMTGELEKLFF. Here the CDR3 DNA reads TGTGCCAGCAGTGCTATGACAGGGGAACTGGAGAAACTGTTTTTT.

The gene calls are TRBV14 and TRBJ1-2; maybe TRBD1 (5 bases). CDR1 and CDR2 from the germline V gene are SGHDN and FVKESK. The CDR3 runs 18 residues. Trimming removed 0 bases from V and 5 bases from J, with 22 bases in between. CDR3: CASSQDRGDGAFLYGYTF. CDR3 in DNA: TGTGCCAGCAGCCAAGATCGGGGCGATGGAGCCTTCCTTTATGGCTACACCTTC. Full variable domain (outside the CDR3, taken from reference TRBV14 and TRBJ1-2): EAGVTQFPSHSVIEKGQTVTLRCDPISGHDNLYWYRRVMGKEIKFLLHFVKESKQDESGMPNNRFLAERTGGTYSTLKVQPAELEDSGVYFCASSQDRGDGAFLYGYTFGSGTRLTVV.

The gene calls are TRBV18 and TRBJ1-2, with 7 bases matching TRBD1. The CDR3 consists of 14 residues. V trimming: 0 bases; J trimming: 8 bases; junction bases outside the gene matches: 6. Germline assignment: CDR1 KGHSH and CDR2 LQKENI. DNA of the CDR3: TGTGCCAGCTCACCACCCGGGACAGCGCACGGCTACACCTTC. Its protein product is CASSPPGTAHGYTF.

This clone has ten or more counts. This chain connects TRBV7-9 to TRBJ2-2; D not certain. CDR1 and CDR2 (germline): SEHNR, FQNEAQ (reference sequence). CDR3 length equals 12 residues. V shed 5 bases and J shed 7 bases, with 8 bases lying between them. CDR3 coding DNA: TGTGCCAGCAGCCCACACGGCGGGGAGCTGTTTTTT. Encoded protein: CASSPHGGELFF.

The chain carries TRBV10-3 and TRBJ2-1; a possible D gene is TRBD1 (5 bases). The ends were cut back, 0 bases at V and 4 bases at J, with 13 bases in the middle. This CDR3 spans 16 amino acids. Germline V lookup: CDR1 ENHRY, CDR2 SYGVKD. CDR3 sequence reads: CAISESRGGNYNEQFF. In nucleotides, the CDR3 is TGTGCCATCAGTGAGTCAAGGGGTGGGAATTACAATGAGCAGTTCTTC.

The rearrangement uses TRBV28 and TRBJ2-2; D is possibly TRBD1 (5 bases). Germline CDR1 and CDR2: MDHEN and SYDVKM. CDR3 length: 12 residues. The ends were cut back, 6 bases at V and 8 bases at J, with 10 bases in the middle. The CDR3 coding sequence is TGTGCCAGCAGCCTACAGGCTGGGGAGCTGTTTTTT. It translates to CASSLQAGELFF.

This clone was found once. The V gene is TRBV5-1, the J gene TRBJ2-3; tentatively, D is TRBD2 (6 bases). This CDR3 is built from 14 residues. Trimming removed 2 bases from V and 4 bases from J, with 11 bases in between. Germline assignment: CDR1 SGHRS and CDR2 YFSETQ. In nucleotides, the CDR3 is TGCGCCAGCAGCTTTGGCGGGGCAGCAGATACGCAGTATTTT. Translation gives CASSFGGAADTQYF.

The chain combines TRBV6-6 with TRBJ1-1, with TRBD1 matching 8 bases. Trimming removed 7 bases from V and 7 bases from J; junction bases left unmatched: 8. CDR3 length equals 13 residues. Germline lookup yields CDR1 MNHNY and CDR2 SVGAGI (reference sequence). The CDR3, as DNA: TGTGCCAGCACCTTCTCAGGGGGCGGTGAAGCTTTCTTT. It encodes CASTFSGGGEAFF.

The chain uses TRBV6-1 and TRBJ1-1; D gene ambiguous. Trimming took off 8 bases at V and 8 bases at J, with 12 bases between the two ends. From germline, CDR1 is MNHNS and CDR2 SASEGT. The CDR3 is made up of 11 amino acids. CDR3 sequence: CASGEWAEAFF. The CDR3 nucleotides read TGTGCCAGCGGGGAGTGGGCGGAAGCTTTCTTT.